This T cell receptor beta chain was captured in a study of blood T cell repertoires in COVID-19. About the study: Samples taken during acute and convalescent COVID-19 were collected in the United States, Italy and Spain.

This CDR3 has 12 amino acids. CDR1 and CDR2 (germline): LNHDA, SQIVND (reference sequence). The V end lost 6 bases, the J end lost 6 bases, and 10 bases lay between the germline ends. Source study methods: Nucleated cell counts were estimated from reference gene primer amplification. Repertoires were generated with immunoSEQ multiplex PCR, while TCRdb's copy carries only in-frame clones and drops some. D and trimming were read from the DNA, whereas the V and J calls and clone size are those reported in that table. The table has over 100,000 clones, 85% to 90% seen once. Sequencing was done on a sample of peripheral blood. This chain connects TRBV19 to TRBJ2-3; D unclear. The TCR originated in a human donor in a cohort sampled during active COVID-19. In DNA form, the CDR3 reads TGTGCCAGTAGCACATCCTGGGATACGCAGTATTTT. It codes for CASSTSWDTQYF.